These 31 T cell receptor beta chains share one sample of origin, sequenced in a study of T-cell reconstitution after alpha-beta-depleted transplantation in children. Unique molecular identifiers were used to barcode this TCRbeta library. TCRdb reprocessed the PCR reads via MiXCR and lists one record per CDR3 protein. Of hundreds of thousands of distinct CDR3 sequences in the sample, about 10% were seen once. The starting material was PBMCs, obtained before TCRalphabeta/CD19-depleted stem cell transplant. These receptors were obtained from a child aged 2-15 years with inherited bone marrow failure, due to receive a stem cell transplant.

This clonotype was found many times. The CDR3 region has the DNA TGTGCCAGCAGCGCCCGCACCGGGACAGGCCCCACAGATACGCAGTATTTT. Translation gives CASSARTGTGPTDTQYF. The chain carries TRBV9 and TRBJ2-3, with 8 positions matching TRBD1. The CDR3 totals 17 residues. Germline CDR1 and CDR2: SGDLS and YYNGEE. V was pared by 3 bases and J by 2 bases, with 11 bases of the junction left unmatched.

This clonotype was found many times. This sequence joins TRBV27 and TRBJ2-1, with D hard to call. Germline lookup yields CDR1 MNHEY and CDR2 SMNVEV (reference sequence). V was trimmed by 1 base and J by 12 bases, leaving 13 bases between them. This CDR3 contains 13 residues. Here the CDR3 reads CASSLYPQLGQFF. DNA for the CDR3: TGTGCCAGCAGTTTATACCCCCAGTTGGGGCAGTTCTTC.

This clonotype has ten or more counts. The chain has TRBV6-2 or TRBV6-3 and TRBJ2-6; no firm D call. The CDR3 totals 15 residues. V shed 2 bases and J shed 0 bases, with 5 bases lying between them. Per germline, CDR1 MNHEY and CDR2 SVGEGT. CDR3 sequence: CASSYTDSGANVLTF. As DNA, the CDR3 is TGTGCCAGCAGTTACACAGACTCTGGGGCCAACGTCCTGACTTTC.

The table lists this clonotype with many counts. This chain uses TRBV10-3 with TRBJ1-5; the match to TRBD1 covers 7 bases. The trim removed 6 bases at V and 1 base at J, leaving 0 bases unmatched. Looked up from germline, CDR1 is ENHRY and CDR2 is SYGVKD. This CDR3 is 13 amino acids long. The CDR3 loop is CAIRGQSNQPQHF. Written as DNA, the CDR3 is TGTGCCATCAGGGGACAGAGCAATCAGCCCCAGCATTTT.

In its sample, this clonotype was seen many times. This chain links TRBV10-3 with TRBJ1-5; D unclear. There are 14 residues in the CDR3. Looked up from germline, CDR1 is ENHRY and CDR2 is SYGVKD. CDR3 coding DNA: TGTGCATTAGACGGCTCCTATAGCAATCAGCCCCAGCATTTT. Encoded protein: CALDGSYSNQPQHF.

V usage is TRBV5-5 and J usage is TRBJ2-7, with D unresolved. Deletions cut 0 bases from V and 3 bases from J, with 10 bases between. CDR3 length: 14 amino acids. In germline, CDR1 is SGHKS, CDR2 YYEKEE (reference sequence). The CDR3 bases are TGTGCCAGCAGCTTGGAGGCAGGCTTCTACGAGCAGTACTTC. Its protein product is CASSLEAGFYEQYF.

V and J are TRBV21-1 and TRBJ2-4; the table's TRBD2 call for D was not verified on the DNA. TRBV21-1 is a listed pseudogene. The CDR3 runs 17 residues. The CDR3 sequence is CASSKLAGGPAKNIQYF. DNA of the CDR3: TGTGCCAGCAGCAAACTAGCGGGAGGGCCAGCCAAAAACATTCAGTACTTC.

As regards this clonotype: A much larger clone lies one base from this, so it may be a read error. The V call is TRBV7-2, the J call TRBJ2-7, with D hard to call. Trimming took off 3 bases at V and 6 bases at J, with 15 bases between the two ends. This CDR3 is built from 14 residues. Germline assignment: CDR1 SGHTA and CDR2 FQGNSA. The CDR3 sequence is CASSFVYVQSEQYF. CDR3 DNA sequence: TGTGCCAGCAGCTTCGTTTACGTACAGAGCGAGCAGTACTTC.

Details on this clonotype: A much larger clone sits a single nucleotide away, making a read error possible. This rearrangement joins TRBV20-1 to TRBJ2-1, with 9 bases lining up with TRBD2. Germline lookup yields CDR1 DFQATT and CDR2 SNEGSKA (reference sequence). This CDR3 is built from 16 residues. In DNA form, the CDR3 reads TGCTGTGCTAGAGTAGGTAGCGGGAGCTCCTACAATGAGCAGTTCTTC. Translation gives CCARVGSGSSYNEQFF.

Ten or more counts support this clonotype. The chain employs TRBV6-5 and TRBJ1-1, with D hard to call. The CDR3 is 12 amino acids. Trimming took off 7 bases at V and 6 bases at J, with 12 bases between the two ends. Germline V gene lookup returns CDR1 MNHEY and CDR2 SVGAGI. The CDR3 loop is CASTSSAAEAFF. DNA for the CDR3: TGTGCCAGCACATCAAGCGCGGCTGAAGCTTTCTTT.

This clonotype was recorded many times. V usage is TRBV7-8 and J usage is TRBJ1-6, with a possible D match to TRBD1 (5 bases). The V gene's germline CDR1 is SGHVS and CDR2 FQNEAQ. There are 16 residues in the CDR3. With 5 bases removed from V and 10 bases from J, the gap between germline ends came to 21 bases. The DNA of the CDR3 is TGTGCCAGCAGCAAGACCCGTTCACTCTGGGGCTCACCCCTCCACTTT. Translating it yields CASSKTRSLWGSPLHF.

This clonotype was counted at least ten times. This chain links TRBV9 with TRBJ2-5; D might be TRBD1 or TRBD2, each matching 5 bases. This CDR3 has 14 residues. The germline gives CDR1 SGDLS, CDR2 YYNGEE. The ends were cut back, 0 bases at V and 2 bases at J, with 8 bases in the middle. The CDR3 sequence is CASSVGGWQETQYF. In DNA form, the CDR3 reads TGTGCCAGCAGCGTAGGGGGGTGGCAAGAGACCCAGTACTTC.

The table lists this clonotype with many counts. CDR3 DNA sequence: TGCAGTGTGCGTTACGGGGGGGATAATGAGCAGTTCTTC. This translates into CSVRYGGDNEQFF. The chain combines TRBV20-1 with TRBJ2-1; TRBD2 matches 8 bases. J lost 7 bases, V lost 7 bases, and 9 bases had no gene match. The CDR3 has 13 residues. From germline, CDR1 is DFQATT and CDR2 SNEGSKA (reference sequence).

This clonotype turned up a few times. CDR3 nucleotides: TGCGCCAGCAGCTTTGCAGGGTACGCCGGGGAGCTGTTTTTT. Protein: CASSFAGYAGELFF. The chain combines TRBV5-1 with TRBJ2-2, with a tentative D call TRBD1 (5 bases). CDR3 length: 14 residues. CDR1 SGHRS and CDR2 YFSETQ come from the germline V gene. Trimming removed 2 bases at V and 6 bases at J, with 11 bases between.

This chain joins TRBV5-6 and TRBJ2-7; D not certain. Per germline, CDR1 SGHDT and CDR2 YYEEEE. This CDR3 contains 14 residues. V was pared by 0 bases and J by 3 bases, with 10 bases between. In DNA form, the CDR3 reads TGTGCCAGCAGCTTGGGGGTGGGATTCTACGAGCAGTACTTC. Its translation: CASSLGVGFYEQYF.

This clonotype was seen repeatedly, ten times or more. The gene calls are TRBV7-2 and TRBJ1-2; D might be TRBD1 (6 bases). V shed 1 base and J shed 5 bases, with 20 bases lying between them. This CDR3 contains 17 residues. CDR1 SGHTA and CDR2 FQGNSA come from the germline V gene. The CDR3 nucleotides are TGTGCCAGCAGCTTAGTGGGACATCCGACGAACTCTTATGGCTACACCTTC. Translating gives CASSLVGHPTNSYGYTF.

This clonotype has more than one count but fewer than ten. The rearrangement links TRBV12-3 or TRBV12-4 to TRBJ2-7; D gene uncertain. The CDR3 has 16 amino acids. V was pared by 3 bases and J by 0 bases, with 15 bases between. In DNA, the CDR3 is TGTGCCAGCAGTTTGGGAACAAGGTCCTCCTCCTACGAGCAGTACTTC. Amino acid sequence: CASSLGTRSSSYEQYF.

This clonotype was seen ten or more times. CDR3 sequence: CASSRASAFLPGELFF. CDR3 coding DNA: TGTGCCAGCAGCCGGGCGTCGGCTTTTTTACCCGGGGAGCTGTTTTTT. The J gene is TRBJ2-2, the V gene TRBV6-5; no definite D call. V lost 6 bases and J 6 bases, leaving 20 bases between the germline ends. The length of the CDR3 is 16 residues. CDR1 and CDR2 from the germline V gene are MNHEY and SVGAGI.

This clonotype turned up a few times. This rearrangement joins TRBV7-2 to TRBJ2-7; 7 bases map to TRBD1. The CDR3 length is 14 residues. CDR1 is SGHTA and CDR2 is FQGNSA in the germline V gene. Unmatched junction bases numbered 6, after V lost 5 bases and J lost 2 bases. CDR3 DNA sequence: TGTGCCAGCAGCGTCCGGGACAGTCCCTACGAGCAGTACTTC. This sequence encodes CASSVRDSPYEQYF.

This clonotype has a count of ten or more. This chain connects TRBV11-2 to TRBJ1-2; D is possibly TRBD1 (5 bases). Germline CDR1 is SGHAT and CDR2 is FQNNGV. Trimming removed 3 bases at V and 4 bases at J, with 9 bases between. The CDR3 runs 13 residues. CDR3 residues: CASSLQGVYGYTF. CDR3 nucleotides: TGTGCCAGCAGCTTGCAGGGAGTCTATGGCTACACCTTC. Full variable domain (rest looked up from reference TRBV11-2 and TRBJ1-2): EAGVAQSPRYKIIEKRQSVAFWCNPISGHATLYWYQQILGQGPKLLIQFQNNGVVDDSQLPKDRFSAERLKGVDSTLKIQPAKLEDSAVYLCASSLQGVYGYTFGSGTRLTVV.

The sample holds many counts of this clonotype. The V call is TRBV20-1, the J call TRBJ2-1; 14 bases agree with TRBD2. The CDR3 runs to 15 residues. V dropped 3 bases and J dropped 6; count of bases not matched to a gene: 4. Germline-derived CDR1 and CDR2 are DFQATT and SNEGSKA (reference sequence). The chain's CDR3 is CSARGLAGAGNEQFF. The DNA of the CDR3 is TGCAGTGCTAGGGGACTAGCGGGAGCCGGCAATGAGCAGTTCTTC.

This clonotype was recorded at least ten times. V is TRBV6-5 and J is TRBJ2-5; 7 nucleotides match TRBD1. Trimming cost V 3 bases and J 4 bases; bases outside gene matches: 8. CDR3 length: 15 residues. Germline CDR1 MNHEY, CDR2 SVGAGI. CDR3 in DNA: TGTGCCAGCAGTTATCCCCACAGGGGCAGAGAGACCCAGTACTTC. Its protein product is CASSYPHRGRETQYF.

This clonotype has ten or more counts. V usage is TRBV5-1 and J usage is TRBJ2-6; D is unclear. V lost 2 bases and J 0 bases, leaving 9 bases between the germline ends. Germline lookup yields CDR1 SGHRS and CDR2 YFSETQ. This CDR3 is built from 16 residues. CDR3 amino acids: CASSFQWSSGANVLTF. The CDR3 nucleotides are TGCGCCAGCAGCTTCCAATGGTCCTCTGGGGCCAACGTCCTGACTTTC.

The sample holds one count of this clonotype. V is TRBV19 and J is TRBJ2-4; 9 positions agree with TRBD2. The germline CDR1 and CDR2 sequences are LNHDA and SQIVND (reference sequence). V shed 6 bases and J 1 base; nucleotides not matched to a gene: 10. The CDR3 is made up of 17 amino acids. The CDR3 coding sequence is TGTGCCAGTAGGAACCGTAGCGGGAGTCTGGCCAAAAACATTCAGTACTTC. It yields the protein CASRNRSGSLAKNIQYF.

This clonotype was observed at least ten times. The chain recombines TRBV19 with TRBJ2-1; D is unresolved. CDR1 is LNHDA, CDR2 SQIVND, per germline (reference sequence). The V end was cut by 1 base, the J end by 4 bases, with 2 bases between. This CDR3 is built from 12 residues. CDR3 loop: CASSIAYNEQFF. CDR3 nucleotide sequence: TGTGCCAGTAGTATAGCGTACAATGAGCAGTTCTTC.

The sample holds many counts of this clonotype. The rearrangement links TRBV6-5 to TRBJ2-1; 7 bases fit TRBD2. In germline, CDR1 is MNHEY, CDR2 SVGAGI. The J segment lost 8 bases and the V segment lost 0 bases, leaving 16 bases of the junction unmatched. The CDR3 covers 18 residues. The CDR3 sequence is CASSYSGVPGGWIDEQFF. CDR3 bases: TGTGCCAGCAGTTACTCTGGTGTTCCGGGAGGTTGGATAGATGAGCAGTTCTTC.

At least ten counts were recorded for this clonotype. A read error may produce the germline difference seen at one junction end. The chain couples TRBV28 to TRBJ1-2; D perhaps matches TRBD1 (5 bases). Germline-derived CDR1 and CDR2 are MDHEN and SYDVKM. The CDR3 loop spans 13 amino acids. This CDR3 reads CASSEDTFKQVYF. The DNA for the CDR3 is TGTGCCAGCAGTGAGGACACCTTCAAACAGGTCTACTTC.

The chain's CDR3 is CRAARRAHFGDEQYF. CDR3 sequence (DNA): TGCAGGGCGGCACGCCGGGCCCACTTTGGGGACGAGCAGTACTTC. V is TRBV20-1 and J is TRBJ2-7, with no clear D. The CDR3 is made up of 15 amino acids. Germline V gene data show CDR1 as DFQATT and CDR2 as SNEGSKA (reference sequence).

The table lists this clonotype with many counts. This chain links TRBV29-1 with TRBJ2-6, with D maybe TRBD1 (5 bases). Trimming shortened V by 4 bases and J by 0 bases, and 7 bases separated the two germline ends. The germline V gene has CDR1 SQVTM and CDR2 ANQGSEA. CDR3 length: 14 residues. This CDR3 reads CSVVDSSGANVLTF. The CDR3 nucleotides read TGCAGCGTTGTTGACAGCTCTGGGGCCAACGTCCTGACTTTC.

This clonotype was seen many times. The rearrangement joins TRBV15 to TRBJ1-5; TRBD1 is a possible D gene (6 bases). V was cut by 0 bases and J by 0 bases, with 12 bases left in between. CDR3 size: 17 residues. The V gene's germline CDR1 is LNHNV and CDR2 YYDKDF (reference sequence). CDR3 sequence: CATSRDPGQFSNQPQHF. The CDR3 coding sequence is TGTGCCACCAGCAGAGACCCCGGACAGTTTAGCAATCAGCCCCAGCATTTT.

This clonotype was seen ten or more times. The chain uses TRBV15 and TRBJ2-1; no clear D. The CDR3 is made up of 17 amino acids. V lost 0 bases and J 0 bases, leaving 12 bases between the germline ends. The V gene's germline CDR1 is LNHNV and CDR2 YYDKDF (reference sequence). The CDR3 reads CATSRDLKTSSYNEQFF. CDR3 coding DNA: TGTGCCACCAGCAGAGATTTAAAAACGAGCTCCTACAATGAGCAGTTCTTC.